Given below is one T cell receptor (beta chain) in context. This entry is derived from a study of blood T cell repertoires in COVID-19. Trimming pared 5 bases from V and 2 bases from J, leaving 13 bases between. CDR3 length: 14 residues. CDR1 and CDR2 from the germline V gene are LGHDT and YNNKEL (reference sequence). Profiled with immunoSEQ multiplex PCR; TCRdb holds only in-frame clones, not every one. The repertoire includes roughly 140,000 clones, 84% of them detected once, and roughly 6.2% sits in the top ten. Sequencing was done on a sample of PBMCs or T cells enriched from blood (not recorded which). This rearrangement joins TRBV3-1 (or the pseudogene TRBV3-2) to TRBJ2-7; maybe TRBD1 (6 bases). This clonotype was sampled from a woman between 45 and 65 years old who had been exposed to COVID-19. CDR3 DNA: TGTGCCAGCAGCTTCAGGGGATTGACCTACGAGCAGTACTTC. Residues: CASSFRGLTYEQYF.